These T cell receptor beta chains were read from a single sample in a study of T cells in Graves' hyperthyroidism and ophthalmopathy. Using its own MiXCR run on the multiplex PCR reads, TCRdb lists one record per CDR3 protein. This sample yields roughly 500,000 distinct CDR3 sequences, of which over 35% are seen a single time; around 44% belongs to the top ten. The sequencing sample was made of peripheral blood or thyroid tissue (not recorded which). The receptors originated from an adult woman with Graves' disease, either hyperthyroidism or ophthalmopathy (not recorded which). CDR3s include the opening cysteine and the closing phenylalanine or tryptophan. A D gene is named only where the DNA matches it firmly. Only some rows state a clone size, as once, few, many or a class for expanded clones.

>TRBV6-1|TRBJ2-5|NA|NA
TGTGCCAGCGGGACTTTAACCTACGAGACCCAGTACTTC
CASGTLTYETQYF
>TRBV12-3/TRBV12-4|TRBJ1-6|NA|NA
TGTGCCAGCAGTTGGACACCTAATTCACCCCTCCACTTT
CASSWTPNSPLHF
>TRBV15|TRBJ1-5|NA|few
TGTGCCACCAGCAGTTCAGGGAATCAGCCCCAGCATTTT
CATSSSGNQPQHF
>TRBV7-6|TRBJ1-3|NA|few
TGTGCCAGGTCTTTGTCGTACTCTGGAAACACCATATATTTT
CARSLSYSGNTIYF
>TRBV7-2|TRBJ2-7|TRBD2|many
TGTGCCAGCAGCTCTGGACTAGCGGAGTTTTACGAGCAGTACTTC
CASSSGLAEFYEQYF
>TRBV11-2|TRBJ2-7|NA|many
TGTGCCAGCACCCAGCGTTACTCCTACGAGCAGTACTTC
CASTQRYSYEQYF
>TRBV5-1|TRBJ1-1|NA|NA
TGCGCCAGCAGCTTGCAAAGGCTAAACACTGAAGCTTTCTTT
CASSLQRLNTEAFF
>TRBV20-1|TRBJ1-4|NA|many
TGCACCTCACGAAAGTTCCTCGGGGCAACTAATGAAAAACTGTTTTTT
CTSRKFLGATNEKLFF
>TRBV25-1|TRBJ1-1|NA|NA
TGTGCCAGCAGTGCCCGATTGGGGACTGAAGCTTTCTTT
CASSARLGTEAFF
>TRBV7-4|TRBJ1-6|TRBD1|many
TGTGCCAGCAGTCGATCTTACAGGGGGCGAAGAACACCCCTCCACTTT
CASSRSYRGRRTPLHF
>TRBV9|TRBJ1-2|NA|many
TGTGCCAGCAGCGTTGGACTCTATGGCTACACCTTC
CASSVGLYGYTF
>TRBV5-1|TRBJ2-7|NA|many
TGCGCCAGCAGCTTGGTTGCCAGCGACGAGCAGTACTTC
CASSLVASDEQYF
>TRBV28|TRBJ1-4|NA|NA
TGTGCCAGCACCGGTGGAACCAATGAAAAACTGTTTTTT
CASTGGTNEKLFF
>TRBV7-3|TRBJ2-2|TRBD2|NA
TGTGCCAGTCGGGAGGGCCGAGGCGGGGAGCCGTTTTTT
CASREGRGGEPFF
>TRBV9|TRBJ2-7|NA|NA
TGTGCCAGCAGCGTAGAAGCTAGCGATTACGAGCAGTACTTC
CASSVEASDYEQYF
>TRBV7-2|TRBJ1-1|TRBD1|many
TGTGCCAGCAGCACGCGGACAGGAGGGATGGCGGCTTTCTTT
CASSTRTGGMAAFF